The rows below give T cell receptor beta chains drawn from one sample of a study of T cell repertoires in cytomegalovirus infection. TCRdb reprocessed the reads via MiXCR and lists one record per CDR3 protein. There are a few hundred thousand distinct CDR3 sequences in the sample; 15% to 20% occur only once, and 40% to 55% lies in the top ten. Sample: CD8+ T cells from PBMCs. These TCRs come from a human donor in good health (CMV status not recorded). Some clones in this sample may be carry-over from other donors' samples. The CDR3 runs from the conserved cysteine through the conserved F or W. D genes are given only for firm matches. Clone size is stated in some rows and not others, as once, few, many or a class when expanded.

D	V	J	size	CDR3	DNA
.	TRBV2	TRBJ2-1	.	CASSARGQFLYSYNEQFF	TGTGCCAGCAGTGCCCGGGGGCAGTTTTTATACTCCTACAATGAGCAGTTCTTC
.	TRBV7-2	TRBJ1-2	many	CASSLEVNYGYTF	TGTGCCAGCAGCTTGGAGGTCAACTATGGCTACACCTTC
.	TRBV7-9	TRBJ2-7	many	CASAPGSSYEQYF	TGTGCCAGCGCCCCGGGGAGCTCCTACGAGCAGTACTTC
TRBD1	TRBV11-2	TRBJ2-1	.	CASSVGTGTYNEQFF	TGTGCCAGCAGCGTGGGGACAGGAACCTACAATGAGCAGTTCTTC
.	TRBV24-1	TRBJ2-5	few	CATSDMGPTQETQYF	TGTGCCACCAGTGATATGGGACCGACCCAAGAGACCCAGTACTTC
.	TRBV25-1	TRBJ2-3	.	CASSEFSGAQYF	TGTGCCAGCAGTGAATTCTCTGGAGCGCAGTATTTT
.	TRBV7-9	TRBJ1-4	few	CASSPDVLNEKLFF	TGTGCCAGCAGCCCGGACGTCCTCAATGAAAAACTGTTTTTT
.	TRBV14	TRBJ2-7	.	CASSQGKGRGSYEYYF	TGTGCCAGCAGCCAAGGAAAGGGGCGAGGCTCCTACGAGTATTACTTC
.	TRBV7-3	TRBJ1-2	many	CASSSGDGYTF	TGTGCCAGCAGCTCTGGGGATGGCTACACCTTC
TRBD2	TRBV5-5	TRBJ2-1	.	CASSLWGGNNEQFF	TGTGCCAGCAGCTTGTGGGGGGGGAACAATGAGCAGTTCTTC
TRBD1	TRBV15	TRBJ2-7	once	CATSRGQGDYEQYF	TGTGCCACCAGCAGGGGACAGGGGGACTACGAGCAGTACTTC
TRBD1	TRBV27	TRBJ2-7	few	CASSPRGLEQYF	TGTGCCAGCAGCCCTAGGGGGCTCGAGCAGTACTTC
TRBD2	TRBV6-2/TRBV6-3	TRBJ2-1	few	CASSYSGLAGYNEQFF	TGTGCCAGCAGTTACTCGGGACTAGCGGGATACAATGAGCAGTTCTTC
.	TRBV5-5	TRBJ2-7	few	CASSKDDVNYEQYF	TGTGCCAGCAGCAAGGACGACGTCAACTACGAGCAGTACTTC
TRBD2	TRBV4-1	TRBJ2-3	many	CASSLEAGGSTDTQYF	TGCGCCAGCAGCCTAGAAGCGGGGGGGAGCACAGATACGCAGTATTTT